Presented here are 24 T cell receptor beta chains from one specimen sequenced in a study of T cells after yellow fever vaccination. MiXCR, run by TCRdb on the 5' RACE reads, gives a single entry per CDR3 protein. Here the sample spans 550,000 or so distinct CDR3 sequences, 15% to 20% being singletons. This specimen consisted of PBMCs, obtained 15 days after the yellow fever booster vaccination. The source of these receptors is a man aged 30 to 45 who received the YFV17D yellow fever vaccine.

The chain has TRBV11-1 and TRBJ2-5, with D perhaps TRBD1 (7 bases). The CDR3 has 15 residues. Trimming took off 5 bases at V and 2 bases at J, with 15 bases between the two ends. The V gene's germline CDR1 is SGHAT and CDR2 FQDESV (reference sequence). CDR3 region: CASSRDRDSQETQYF. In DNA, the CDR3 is TGTGCCAGCAGCCGCGACAGGGACTCACAAGAGACCCAGTACTTC.

The CDR3 reads CASSYNPRANYGYTF. The CDR3 nucleotides are TGTGCCAGCAGTTATAATCCCAGGGCTAACTATGGCTACACCTTC. The rearrangement uses TRBV7-2 and TRBJ1-2; tentative D call: TRBD1 (5 bases). The CDR3 loop spans 15 amino acids. Trimming left V 6 bases short and J 0 bases short, with 14 bases between. Germline assignment: CDR1 SGHTA and CDR2 FQGNSA.

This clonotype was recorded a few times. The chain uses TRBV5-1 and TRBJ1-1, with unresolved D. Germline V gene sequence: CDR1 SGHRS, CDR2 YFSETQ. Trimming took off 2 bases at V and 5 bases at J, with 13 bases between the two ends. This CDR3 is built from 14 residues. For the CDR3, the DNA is TGCGCCAGCAGCTTCCGGGCCCCGGGTACTGAAGCTTTCTTT. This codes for CASSFRAPGTEAFF. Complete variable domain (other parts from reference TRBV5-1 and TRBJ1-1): KAGVTQTPRYLIKTRGQQVTLSCSPISGHRSVSWYQQTPGQGLQFLFEYFSETQRNKGNFPGRFSGRQFSNSRSEMNVSTLELGDSALYLCASSFRAPGTEAFFGQGTRLTVV.

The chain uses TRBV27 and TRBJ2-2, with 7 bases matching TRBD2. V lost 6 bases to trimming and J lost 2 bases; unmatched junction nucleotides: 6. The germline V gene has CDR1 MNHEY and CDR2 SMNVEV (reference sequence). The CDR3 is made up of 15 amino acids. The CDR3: CASSQLATNTGELFF. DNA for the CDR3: TGTGCCAGCAGCCAACTAGCGACTAACACCGGGGAGCTGTTTTTT.

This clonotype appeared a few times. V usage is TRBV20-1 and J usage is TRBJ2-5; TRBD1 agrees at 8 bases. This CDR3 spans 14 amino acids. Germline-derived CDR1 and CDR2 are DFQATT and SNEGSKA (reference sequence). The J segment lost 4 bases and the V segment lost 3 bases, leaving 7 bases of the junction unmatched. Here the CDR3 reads CSARVPGGTETQYF. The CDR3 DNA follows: TGCAGTGCTAGGGTACCAGGGGGCACAGAGACCCAGTACTTC.

The CDR3 reads CASSPGRPYEQYF. For the CDR3, the DNA is TGTGCCAGCAGTCCGGGACGCCCCTACGAGCAGTACTTC. The gene calls are TRBV12-3 or TRBV12-4 and TRBJ2-7; perhaps D is TRBD1 or TRBD2 (5 bases each). The CDR3 runs 13 residues. Trimming pared 5 bases from V and 2 bases from J, leaving 10 bases between.

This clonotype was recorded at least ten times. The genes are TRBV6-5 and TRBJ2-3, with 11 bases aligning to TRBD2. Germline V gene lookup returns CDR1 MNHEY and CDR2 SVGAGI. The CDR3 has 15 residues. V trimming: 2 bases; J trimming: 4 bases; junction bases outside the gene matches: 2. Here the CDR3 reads CASSYTSGSSDTQYF. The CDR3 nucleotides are TGTGCCAGCAGTTACACTAGCGGGAGCTCAGATACGCAGTATTTT.

Here the CDR3 DNA reads TGTGCCACCAGCAGAGATCAGGGGAACACTGAAGCTTTCTTT. This gives the protein CATSRDQGNTEAFF. This chain uses TRBV15 with TRBJ1-1; the D gene is possibly TRBD1 (5 bases). V lost 0 bases and J lost 1, with 6 bases in between. The CDR3 runs 14 residues. The V gene's germline CDR1 is LNHNV and CDR2 YYDKDF (reference sequence).

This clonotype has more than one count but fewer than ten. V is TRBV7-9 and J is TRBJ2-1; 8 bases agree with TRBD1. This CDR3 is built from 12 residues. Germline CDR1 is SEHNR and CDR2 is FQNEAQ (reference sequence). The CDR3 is CATTGAFNEQFF. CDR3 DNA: TGTGCTACGACAGGGGCGTTTAATGAGCAGTTCTTC.

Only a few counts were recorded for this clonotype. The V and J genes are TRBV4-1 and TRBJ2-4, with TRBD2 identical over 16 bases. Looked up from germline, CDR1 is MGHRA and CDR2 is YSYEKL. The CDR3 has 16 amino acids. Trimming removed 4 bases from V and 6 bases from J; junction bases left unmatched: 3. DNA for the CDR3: TGCGCCAGCAGCCCGGGACTAGCGGGAGGGCTAAACATTCAGTACTTC. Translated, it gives CASSPGLAGGLNIQYF.

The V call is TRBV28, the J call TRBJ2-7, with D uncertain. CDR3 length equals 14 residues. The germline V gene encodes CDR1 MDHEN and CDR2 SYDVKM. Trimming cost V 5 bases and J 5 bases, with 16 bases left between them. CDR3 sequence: CASSPRTRVNEQYF. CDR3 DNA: TGTGCCAGCAGTCCTAGGACGAGAGTGAACGAGCAGTACTTC.

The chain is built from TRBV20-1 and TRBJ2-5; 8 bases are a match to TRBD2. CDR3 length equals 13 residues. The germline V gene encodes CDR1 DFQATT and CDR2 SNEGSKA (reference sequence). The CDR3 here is CTPGGGNQETQYF. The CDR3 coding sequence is TGCACCCCCGGCGGGGGGAACCAAGAGACCCAGTACTTC.

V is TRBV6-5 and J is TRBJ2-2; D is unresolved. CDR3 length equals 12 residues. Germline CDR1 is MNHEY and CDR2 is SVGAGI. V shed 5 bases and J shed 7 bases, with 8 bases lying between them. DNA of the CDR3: TGTGCCAGCAGTCATCCTGGCGGGGAGCTGTTTTTT. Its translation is CASSHPGGELFF.

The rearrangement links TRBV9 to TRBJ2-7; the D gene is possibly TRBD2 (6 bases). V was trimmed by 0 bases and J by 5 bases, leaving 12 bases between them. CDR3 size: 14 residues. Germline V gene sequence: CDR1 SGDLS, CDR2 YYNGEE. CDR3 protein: CASSVDGSKNEQYF. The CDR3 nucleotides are TGTGCCAGCAGCGTAGACGGGAGTAAAAACGAGCAGTACTTC.

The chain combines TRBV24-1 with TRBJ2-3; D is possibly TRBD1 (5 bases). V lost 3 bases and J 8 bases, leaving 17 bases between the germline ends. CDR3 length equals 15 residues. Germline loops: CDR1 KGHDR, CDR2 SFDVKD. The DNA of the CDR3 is TGTGCCACCAGTGATCAAGACGATGGGGCGCGTACGCAGTATTTT. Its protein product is CATSDQDDGARTQYF.

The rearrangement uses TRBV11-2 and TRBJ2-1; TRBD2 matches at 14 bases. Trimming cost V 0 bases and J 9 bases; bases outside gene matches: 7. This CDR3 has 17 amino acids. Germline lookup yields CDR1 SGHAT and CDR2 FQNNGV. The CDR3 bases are TGTGCCAGCAGCTTAGATCCGGGACTAGCGGGAGCGACTGAGCAGTTCTTC. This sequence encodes CASSLDPGLAGATEQFF. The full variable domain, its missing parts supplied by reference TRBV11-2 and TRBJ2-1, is EAGVAQSPRYKIIEKRQSVAFWCNPISGHATLYWYQQILGQGPKLLIQFQNNGVVDDSQLPKDRFSAERLKGVDSTLKIQPAKLEDSAVYLCASSLDPGLAGATEQFFGPGTRLTVL.

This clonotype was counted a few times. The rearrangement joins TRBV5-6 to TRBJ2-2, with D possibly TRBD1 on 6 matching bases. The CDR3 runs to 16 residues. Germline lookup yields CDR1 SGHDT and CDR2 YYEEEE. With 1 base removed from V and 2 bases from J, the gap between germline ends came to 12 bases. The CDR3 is CASSLWQGINTGELFF. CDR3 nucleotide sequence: TGTGCCAGCAGCTTGTGGCAGGGGATTAACACCGGGGAGCTGTTTTTT.

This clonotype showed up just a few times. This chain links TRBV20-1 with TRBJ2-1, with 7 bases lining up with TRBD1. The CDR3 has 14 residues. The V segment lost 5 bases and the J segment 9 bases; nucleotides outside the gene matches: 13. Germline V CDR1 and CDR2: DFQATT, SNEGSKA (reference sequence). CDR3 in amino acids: CSAPTRGPSGEQFF. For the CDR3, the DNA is TGCAGTGCTCCAACGAGGGGGCCCTCTGGTGAGCAGTTCTTC.

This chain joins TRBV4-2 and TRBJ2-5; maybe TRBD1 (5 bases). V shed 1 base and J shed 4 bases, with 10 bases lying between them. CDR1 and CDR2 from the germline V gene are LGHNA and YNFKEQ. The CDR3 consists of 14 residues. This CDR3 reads CASSQVSGSETQYF. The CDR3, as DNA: TGTGCCAGCAGCCAAGTTTCAGGGTCAGAGACCCAGTACTTC.

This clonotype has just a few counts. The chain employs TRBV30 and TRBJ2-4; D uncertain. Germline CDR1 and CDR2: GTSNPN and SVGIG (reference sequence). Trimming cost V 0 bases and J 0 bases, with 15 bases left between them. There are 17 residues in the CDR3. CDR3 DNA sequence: TGTGCCTGGAGTGTACCCTGGTCCATCCTAGCCAAAAACATTCAGTACTTC. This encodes CAWSVPWSILAKNIQYF.

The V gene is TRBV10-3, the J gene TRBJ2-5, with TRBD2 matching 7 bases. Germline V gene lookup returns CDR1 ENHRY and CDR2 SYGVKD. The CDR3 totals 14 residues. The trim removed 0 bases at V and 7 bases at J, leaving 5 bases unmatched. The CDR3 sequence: CAISESAREGTQYF. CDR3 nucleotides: TGTGCCATCAGTGAGTCCGCCAGGGAGGGGACCCAGTACTTC.

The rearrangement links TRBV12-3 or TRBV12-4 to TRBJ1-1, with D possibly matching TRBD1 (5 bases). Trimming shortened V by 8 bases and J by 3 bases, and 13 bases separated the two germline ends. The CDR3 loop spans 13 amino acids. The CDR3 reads CASRRDLYTEAFF. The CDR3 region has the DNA TGTGCCAGCCGCAGGGATTTATACACTGAAGCTTTCTTT.

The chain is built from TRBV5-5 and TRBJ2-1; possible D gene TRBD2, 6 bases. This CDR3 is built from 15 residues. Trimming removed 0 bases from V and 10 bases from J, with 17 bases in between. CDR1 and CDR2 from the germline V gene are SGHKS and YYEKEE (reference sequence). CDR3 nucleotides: TGTGCCAGCAGCTTGGCGGAGGGTGCCTTATGGGAGCAGTTCTTC. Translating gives CASSLAEGALWEQFF.

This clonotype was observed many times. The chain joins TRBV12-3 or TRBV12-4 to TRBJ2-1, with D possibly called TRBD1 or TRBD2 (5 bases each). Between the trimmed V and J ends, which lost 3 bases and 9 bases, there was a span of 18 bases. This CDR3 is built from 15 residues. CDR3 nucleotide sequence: TGTGCCAGCAGTTTTCAGGGAACTTTAGAGGGTGAGCAGTTCTTC. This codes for CASSFQGTLEGEQFF.